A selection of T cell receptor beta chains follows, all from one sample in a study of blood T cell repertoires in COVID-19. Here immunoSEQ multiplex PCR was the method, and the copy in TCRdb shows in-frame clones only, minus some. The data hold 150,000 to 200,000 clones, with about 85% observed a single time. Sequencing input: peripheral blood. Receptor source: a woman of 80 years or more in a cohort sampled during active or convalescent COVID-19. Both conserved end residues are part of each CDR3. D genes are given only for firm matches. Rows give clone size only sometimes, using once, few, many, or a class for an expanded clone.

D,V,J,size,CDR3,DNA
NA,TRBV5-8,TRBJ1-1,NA,CASSLTAYTEAFF,TGTGCCAGCAGCTTGACAGCATACACTGAAGCTTTCTTT
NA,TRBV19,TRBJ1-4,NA,CASSMRTSGWGEKLFF,TGTGCCAGTAGTATGAGGACATCAGGTTGGGGTGAAAAACTGTTTTTT
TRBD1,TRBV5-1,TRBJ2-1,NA,CASSSGQGVHNEQFF,TGCGCCAGCAGCTCTGGACAGGGGGTTCATAATGAGCAGTTCTTC
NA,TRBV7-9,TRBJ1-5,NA,CASSQGWGQPQHF,TGTGCCAGCAGCCAGGGGTGGGGGCAGCCCCAGCATTTT
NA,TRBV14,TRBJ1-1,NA,CASSQELGGNTEAFF,TGTGCCAGCAGCCAAGAGTTGGGGGGGAACACTGAAGCTTTCTTT
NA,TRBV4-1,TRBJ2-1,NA,CASSQGPDYNEQFF,TGCGCCAGCAGCCAAGGTCCAGACTACAATGAGCAGTTCTTC
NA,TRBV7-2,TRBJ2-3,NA,CASSLARGFGTDTQYF,TGTGCCAGCAGCTTAGCGCGGGGATTTGGCACAGATACGCAGTATTTT
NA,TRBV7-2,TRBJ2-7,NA,CASSRQGTIDEQYF,TGTGCCAGCAGCCGCCAAGGGACAATCGACGAGCAGTACTTC
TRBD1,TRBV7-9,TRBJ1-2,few,CASSKQGAKISYTF,TGTGCCAGCAGCAAACAGGGGGCAAAGATAAGCTACACCTTC
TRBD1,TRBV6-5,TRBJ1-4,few,CASSTGTYRGEKLFF,TGTGCCAGTTCGACAGGGACCTACAGAGGTGAAAAACTGTTTTTT
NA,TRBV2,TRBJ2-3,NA,CASSRLLKTDTQYF,TGTGCCAGCAGCAGACTGCTTAAAACAGATACGCAGTATTTT
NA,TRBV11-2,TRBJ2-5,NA,CASSLGLVETQYF,TGTGCCAGCAGCTTAGGTCTTGTCGAGACCCAGTACTTC
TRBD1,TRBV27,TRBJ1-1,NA,CASRLTGVNTEAFF,TGTGCCAGCAGACTGACAGGGGTGAACACTGAAGCTTTCTTT
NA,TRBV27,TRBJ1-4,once,CASSELTNEKLFF,TGTGCCAGCAGTGAGTTGACTAATGAAAAACTGTTTTTT
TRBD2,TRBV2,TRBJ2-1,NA,CASRLAGDNEQFF,TGTGCCAGCAGACTAGCGGGGGACAATGAGCAGTTCTTC
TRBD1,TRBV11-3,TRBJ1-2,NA,CASSSWTGKEGYTF,TGTGCCAGCAGCTCCTGGACAGGGAAGGAAGGCTACACCTTC
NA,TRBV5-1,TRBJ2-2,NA,CASSLELQETGELFF,TGCGCCAGCAGCTTGGAGCTACAGGAGACCGGGGAGCTGTTTTTT
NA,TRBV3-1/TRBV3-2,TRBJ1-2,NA,CASSQSLGRGYTF,TGTGCCAGCAGCCAATCATTGGGGCGTGGCTACACCTTC
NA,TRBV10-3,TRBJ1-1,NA,CAIRREARNTEAFF,TGTGCCATCAGGAGGGAGGCCAGGAACACTGAAGCTTTCTTT
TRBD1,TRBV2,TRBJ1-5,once,CASSDRGVGQPQHF,TGTGCCAGCAGCGACAGGGGCGTGGGTCAGCCCCAGCATTTT
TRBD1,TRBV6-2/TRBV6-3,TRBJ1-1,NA,CASSQSDRARDTEAFF,TGTGCCAGCAGCCAATCGGACAGGGCCAGGGATACTGAAGCTTTCTTT
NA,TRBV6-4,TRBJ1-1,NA,CASRPSFRGEGEAFF,TGTGCCAGCAGACCCTCTTTTCGGGGTGAAGGTGAAGCTTTCTTT
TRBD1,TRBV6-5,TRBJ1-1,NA,CASRPGTGLNTEAFF,TGTGCCAGCAGGCCCGGGACAGGGTTGAACACTGAAGCTTTCTTT
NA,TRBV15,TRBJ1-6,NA,CATSRDIGGASYNSPLHF,TGTGCCACCAGCAGAGATATCGGGGGAGCCTCCTATAATTCACCCCTCCACTTT
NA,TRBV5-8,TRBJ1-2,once,CASSFLYQVDQPSNYGYTF,TGTGCCAGCAGCTTTCTATACCAGGTAGACCAACCTTCTAACTATGGCTACACCTTC
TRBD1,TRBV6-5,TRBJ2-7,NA,CASDRDPDEQYF,TGTGCCAGTGACAGGGATCCGGACGAGCAGTACTTC
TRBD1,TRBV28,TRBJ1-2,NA,CASSLDRYGYTF,TGTGCCAGCAGTCTGGACAGGTATGGCTACACCTTC
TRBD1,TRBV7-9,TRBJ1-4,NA,CASSLGTGRKEKLFF,TGTGCCAGCAGCTTAGGGACAGGGCGCAAAGAAAAACTGTTTTTT
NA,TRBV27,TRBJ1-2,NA,CASIDGAGGYTF,TGTGCCAGCATTGACGGTGCGGGTGGCTACACCTTC
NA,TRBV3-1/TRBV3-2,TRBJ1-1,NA,CASSWEGLGNTEAFF,TGTGCCAGCAGCTGGGAGGGTTTGGGGAACACTGAAGCTTTCTTT
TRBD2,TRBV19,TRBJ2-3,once,CASSKAAGGRLTDTQYF,TGTGCCAGTAGTAAGGCGGCGGGAGGCCGTCTCACAGATACGCAGTATTTT
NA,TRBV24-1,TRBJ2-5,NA,CATSVQLAGRQETQYF,TGTGCCACCAGCGTCCAGTTGGCAGGGAGGCAAGAGACCCAGTACTTC
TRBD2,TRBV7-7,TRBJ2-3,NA,CASSLDLAGGRDTQYF,TGTGCTAGCAGCTTAGATCTGGCGGGGGGGAGAGATACGCAGTATTTT
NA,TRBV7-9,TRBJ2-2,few,CASSSKNTGELFF,TGTGCCAGCAGCTCAAAAAACACCGGGGAGCTGTTTTTT
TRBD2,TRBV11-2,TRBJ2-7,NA,CASSQTSGGPYEQYF,TGTGCCAGCAGCCAGACTAGCGGGGGGCCCTACGAGCAGTACTTC
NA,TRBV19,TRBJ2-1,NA,CASSIQGGDWNEQFF,TGTGCCAGTAGTATACAGGGAGGAGACTGGAATGAGCAGTTCTTC
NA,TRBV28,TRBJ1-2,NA,CASRAQGFYGYTF,TGTGCCAGCAGGGCACAGGGTTTCTATGGCTACACCTTC
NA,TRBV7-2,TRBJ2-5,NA,CASSLRAGQRQETQYF,TGTGCCAGCAGCTTAAGGGCCGGACAAAGACAAGAGACCCAGTACTTC
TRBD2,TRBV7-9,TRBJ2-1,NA,CASSLGGLAGGEQFF,TGTGCCAGCAGCTTAGGGGGTCTAGCGGGAGGCGAGCAGTTCTTC
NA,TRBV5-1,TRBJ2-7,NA,CASSLGGGVHEQYF,TGCGCCAGCAGCTTGGGAGGGGGAGTCCACGAGCAGTACTTC
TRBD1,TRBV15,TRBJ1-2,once,CATSRETRDRGGYGYTF,TGTGCCACCAGCAGAGAGACCAGGGACAGGGGGGGCTATGGCTACACCTTC
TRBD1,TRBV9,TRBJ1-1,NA,CASSIGTGQFWNTEAFF,TGTGCCAGCAGCATCGGGACAGGGCAATTTTGGAACACTGAAGCTTTCTTT
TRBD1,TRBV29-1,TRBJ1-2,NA,CSARTGDYGYTF,TGCAGCGCCCGGACAGGGGACTATGGCTACACCTTC
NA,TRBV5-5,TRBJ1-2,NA,CASSLDGQGWGHTF,TGTGCCAGCAGCTTGGACGGGCAGGGTTGGGGCCACACCTTC
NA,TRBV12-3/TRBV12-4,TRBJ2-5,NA,CASMVSQGETQYF,TGTGCCAGCATGGTTTCCCAGGGAGAGACCCAGTACTTC
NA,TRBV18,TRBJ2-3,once,CASFAGGTDTQYF,TGTGCCAGCTTCGCAGGGGGCACAGATACGCAGTATTTT
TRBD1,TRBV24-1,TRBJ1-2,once,CATSAAGTGGAYGYTF,TGTGCCACCAGCGCCGCGGGGACAGGGGGCGCGTATGGCTACACCTTC
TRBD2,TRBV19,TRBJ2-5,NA,CASRPLAGVETQYF,TGTGCCAGTAGACCCCTAGCGGGGGTAGAGACCCAGTACTTC
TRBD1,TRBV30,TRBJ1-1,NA,CAWSLLRGQGTEAFF,TGTGCCTGGAGTCTTTTGAGGGGGCAAGGCACTGAAGCTTTCTTT
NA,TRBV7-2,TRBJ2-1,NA,CASSFLAEQFF,TGTGCCAGCAGCTTTTTAGCGGAGCAGTTCTTC
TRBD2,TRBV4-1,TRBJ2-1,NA,CASSQAGLAVYNEQFF,TGCGCCAGCAGCCAAGCCGGACTAGCGGTTTACAATGAGCAGTTCTTC
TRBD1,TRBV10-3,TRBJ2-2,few,CAIKDRANTGELFF,TGTGCCATCAAGGACAGGGCGAACACCGGGGAGCTGTTTTTT
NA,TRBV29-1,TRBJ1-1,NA,CSVDGNTEAFF,TGCAGCGTTGACGGGAACACTGAAGCTTTCTTT
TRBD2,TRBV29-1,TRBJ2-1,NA,CSVGGTSGREHNEQFF,TGCAGCGTTGGAGGGACTAGCGGGAGGGAACACAATGAGCAGTTCTTC
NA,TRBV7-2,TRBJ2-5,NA,CASSMLRETQYF,TGTGCCAGCAGCATGCTTCGGGAGACCCAGTACTTC
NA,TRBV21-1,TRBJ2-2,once,CASSKELGDWTGELFF,TGTGCCAGCAGCAAAGAGTTGGGGGACTGGACCGGGGAGCTGTTTTTT
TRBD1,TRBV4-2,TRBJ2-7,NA,CASSQGTGDEQYF,TGTGCCAGCAGCCAAGGGACAGGGGACGAGCAGTACTTC
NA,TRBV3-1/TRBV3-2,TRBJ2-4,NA,CASSQDNRGGIQYF,TGTGCCAGCAGCCAAGATAACCGAGGGGGAATTCAGTACTTC
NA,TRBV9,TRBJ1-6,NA,CASSDRVRYNSPLHF,TGTGCCAGCAGCGACCGAGTGAGGTATAATTCACCCCTCCACTTT